The source of this TCR beta chain is a study of T cell clonality in common variable immunodeficiency (dated by TCRdb to between 2014 and 2017). Its CDR3 holds 16 amino acids, cysteine through phenylalanine. The DNA shown is the part of the CDR3 that was read: 39 bases, in frame from base 1. V is trimmed back by 2 bases and J by 5 bases, and the junction contains 10 bases that no gene match accounts for. CDR1 and CDR2, looked up from the germline V gene, are KGHSH and LQKENI. This clone was observed at least ten times. Its binding antigen is unknown. The sequence runs out 3 residues before the end of the CDR3; the remainder is reconstructed from the germline J gene. Predominantly Caucasian heritage was noted among both the CVID patients and the healthy controls. Heparinized peripheral whole blood samples of roughly 5 to 8.5 ml were obtained from each donor. Genomic DNA from adults with common variable immune deficiency (CVID) and from healthy adult controls was used to sequence TCRbeta CDR3 repertoires. A total of about 22 healthy adult volunteers (roughly 12 female and around ten male; age range about 23 to 75 years, mean age about 31) were included in the control group. Diluted blood was density-centrifuged over Hypaque 1077 or Ficoll-Paque to isolate peripheral blood mononuclear cells. Genomic DNA was obtained from unsorted mononuclear cells using either Qiagen column purification or a centrifugation-based method.

Study-wide findings and limitations: Even though DNA input was the same, control samples had an average of around 81,000 unique sequences each, compared with some 32,000 in CVID samples. Fewer TCRbeta clones were shared among CVID subjects than among healthy controls (p < 0.0001). TCRbeta clonality was higher in CVID subjects than in healthy controls (t-test p = 0.018), and the increase was most characteristic of about a third of subjects. CVID TCRbeta sequences reportedly showed fewer deletions and N-nucleotide insertions and lacked highly modified clones with 13 or more V deletions. The authors noted that sequencing repertoires of T cell subpopulations would be needed to clarify what caused the increased clonality in CVID. Differences among patients in the CVID cohort limited the correlations between repertoire features and clinical complications.

CVID samples and control samples contributed equivalent amounts of genomic DNA as sequencing input. For every sample, a 60 bp segment covering the rearranged TCRbeta CDR3 region was amplified and then sequenced. The immunoSEQ assay, a bias-corrected multiplex PCR combined with high-throughput sequencing, was used to amplify TCRbeta. On the study's bioinformatics: Every unique nucleotide sequence counted as a clone and was annotated with V, D and J genes, copy number and frequency. Sequences were labeled productive if in frame, and non-productive if out of frame or containing stop codons. As previously described, clonality was computed from Shannon's entropy. The predicted amino acid sequences of productive clones were used to derive the mean CDR3 Kyte-Doolittle hydropathy. Scaled V gene usage was hierarchically clustered using Manhattan distance and complete linkage with the R hclust function. Sharing of clones by CDR3 amino acid sequence was evaluated by resampling 12 repertoires per group over 100 rounds. Repertoires were searched for 70 published EBV-specific and about 240 published CMV-specific TCRbeta sequences. After two CVID samples that produced fewer than 10,000 sequences were dropped from the analysis, 45 or so CVID repertoires remained. TCRdb holds this immuneACCESS table with in-frame rearrangements only. Some clones are missing; in checked studies, unresolved V genes explain under half, and the rest has no known cause. For V, J and clone size, that table is used; D and trimming come from the DNA. This sample shows some 60,000 clones, and none of them turns up only once. The ten largest clonotypes hold under 2% of the sample.

This receptor was identified in a person aged 18-69 years in good health. The sequenced sample consisted of peripheral blood mononuclear cells. The chain is assembled from TRBV18 and TRBJ2-5, and TRBD1 aligns with 8 junction nucleotides. The CDR3 reads CASSPTGTGGVETQYF. The DNA read from the CDR3 is TGTGCCAGCTCACCAACCGGGACAGGAGGGGTGGAGACC.